The 30 T cell receptor beta chains below come from one sample, sequenced in a study of blood T cell repertoires in COVID-19. Some clones are missing from TCRdb's copy, which holds only in-frame ones; the method was immunoSEQ multiplex PCR. The data show about 20,000 clones, about 90% seen once. The sequenced sample consisted of peripheral blood. The receptors come from a human donor with active COVID-19. The donor label of this sample is uncertain.

The rearrangement joins TRBV2 to TRBJ2-3, with 9 nucleotides matching TRBD2. V shed 7 bases and J 4 bases; nucleotides not matched to a gene: 12. The CDR3 contains 16 residues. Per the germline V gene, CDR1 is SNHLY and CDR2 is FYNNEI. CDR3 residues: CASKLRTSAGADTQYF. CDR3 DNA sequence: TGTGCCAGCAAACTTAGGACTAGCGCGGGGGCAGATACGCAGTATTTT.

The DNA of the CDR3 is TGTGCCAGCAGCTTACCCGGGACTCACAATGAGCAGTTCTTC. Protein sequence: CASSLPGTHNEQFF. The gene calls are TRBV9 and TRBJ2-1; D might be TRBD2 (6 bases). CDR3 size: 14 residues. Looked up from germline, CDR1 is SGDLS and CDR2 is YYNGEE. V lost 4 bases, J lost 5 bases, and 13 bases lay in between.

This sequence joins TRBV28 and TRBJ1-5, with D possibly being TRBD1 (6 bases). Germline loops: CDR1 MDHEN, CDR2 SYDVKM. This CDR3 is 14 amino acids long. The V end was cut by 0 bases, the J end by 6 bases, with 9 bases between. The CDR3 nucleotides read TGTGCCAGCAGTTTATGGGGGGCCGGTCAGCCCCAGCATTTT. Its protein is CASSLWGAGQPQHF.

This chain links TRBV9 with TRBJ1-1, with D uncertain. Germline CDR1 is SGDLS and CDR2 is YYNGEE. V was clipped by 2 bases and J by 11 bases, with 16 bases between them. The CDR3 spans 13 residues. This CDR3 reads CASSVSDRQMAFF. The CDR3 coding sequence is TGTGCCAGCAGCGTTTCGGATCGACAAATGGCTTTCTTT.

This clone was seen only a few times. The V and J genes are TRBV20-1 and TRBJ2-5, with 7 bases fitting TRBD2. With V trimmed by 3 bases and J by 5 bases, 6 bases remained unmatched. Germline CDR1 reads DFQATT; CDR2 reads SNEGSKA (reference sequence). The CDR3 covers 13 residues. The CDR3 DNA reads as TGCAGTGCTAGTGCGGGAGAGGGGGAGACCCAGTACTTC. As protein: CSASAGEGETQYF.

By share of the sample, this clone is medium-sized. V gene TRBV2 combines with J gene TRBJ1-4; D remains ambiguous. CDR1 SNHLY and CDR2 FYNNEI come from the germline V gene. The CDR3 is 17 amino acids. The V end lost 6 bases, the J end lost 4 bases, and 21 bases lay between the germline ends. The CDR3 spells CASSQDNFVNFNEKLFF. Written as DNA, the CDR3 is TGTGCCAGCAGCCAAGACAATTTTGTTAACTTTAATGAAAAACTGTTTTTT.

The J gene is TRBJ2-7, the V gene TRBV13, with a tentative D call TRBD1 (6 bases). V was shortened by 3 bases and J by 5 bases, with 14 bases between the two germline ends. The CDR3 is 14 amino acids. CDR1 PRHDT and CDR2 FYEKMQ come from the germline V gene (reference sequence). The CDR3 DNA sequence: TGTGCCAGCAGCTTGGACCCAGGGGCCCACGAGCAGTACTTC. It yields the protein CASSLDPGAHEQYF.

The V gene is TRBV30, the J gene TRBJ2-1; possibly TRBD2 for D (6 bases). Germline V CDR1 and CDR2: GTSNPN, SVGIG (reference sequence). V lost 2 bases, J lost 9 bases, and 14 bases lay in between. This CDR3 is 13 amino acids long. CDR3 in amino acids: CAWSWRGQGEQFF. The CDR3 coding sequence is TGTGCCTGGAGTTGGCGGGGCCAGGGTGAGCAGTTCTTC. The full variable domain, in which reference TRBV30 and TRBJ2-1 provide the parts outside the CDR3, is SQTIHQWPATLVQPVGSPLSLECTVEGTSNPNLYWYRQAAGRGLQLLFYSVGIGQISSEVPQNLSASRPQDRQFILSSKKLLLSDSGFYLCAWSWRGQGEQFFGPGTRLTVL.

This clone has just one count. This chain joins TRBV3-1 (or the pseudogene TRBV3-2) and TRBJ2-7; unclear D gene. Germline-derived CDR1 and CDR2 are LGHDT and YNNKEL (reference sequence). The V gene lost 3 bases and the J gene lost 3 bases, with 6 bases spanning the gap. The CDR3 totals 12 residues. The CDR3: CASSQLYYEQYF. The DNA for the CDR3 is TGTGCCAGCAGCCAGTTATACTACGAGCAGTACTTC.

The chain combines TRBV7-2 with TRBJ1-5; TRBD1 matches 8 bases. In germline, CDR1 is SGHTA, CDR2 FQGNSA. This CDR3 has 14 amino acids. The V and J ends lost 5 bases and 7 bases, in that order; junction bases with no gene match: 7. The DNA for the CDR3 is TGTGCCAGCAGCCTACGACAGGGGACCCAGCCCCAGCATTTT. Translated, it gives CASSLRQGTQPQHF.

By its share, this clone is medium-sized. This chain connects TRBV7-3 to TRBJ2-1, with TRBD2 matching over 7 bases. The CDR3 has 14 amino acids. CDR1 and CDR2 (germline): SGHTA, FQGTGA. The V and J ends lost 1 base and 8 bases, in that order; junction bases with no gene match: 5. As DNA, the CDR3 is TGTGCCAGCAGCTTAATGGCGGGAGTGGATGAGCAGTTCTTC. Translated, it gives CASSLMAGVDEQFF.

The chain combines TRBV28 with TRBJ2-5; 7 bases match TRBD1. Trimming cost V 5 bases and J 4 bases; bases outside gene matches: 13. The length of the CDR3 is 16 residues. The germline gives CDR1 MDHEN, CDR2 SYDVKM. The DNA for the CDR3 is TGTGCCAGCAGTGCTATCTACAGGGGAGTAGGAGAGACCCAGTACTTC. The encoded protein is CASSAIYRGVGETQYF.

The chain combines TRBV5-4 with TRBJ1-2; a weak D match, TRBD1 (6 bases). The CDR3 is 15 amino acids. The V gene's germline CDR1 is SGHNT and CDR2 YYREEE (reference sequence). The V and J ends lost 5 bases and 8 bases respectively, with 22 bases between them. Written as DNA, the CDR3 is TGTGCCAGCAGAAGACTCGGGGGGGGCGATCGGGGCTACACCTTC. Translated, it gives CASRRLGGGDRGYTF.

The chain has TRBV7-6 and TRBJ2-1; the D gene is possibly TRBD2 (6 bases). The germline CDR1 and CDR2 sequences are SGHVS and FNYEAQ. Trimming left V 4 bases short and J 6 bases short, with 25 bases between. The CDR3 is made up of 18 amino acids. In nucleotides, the CDR3 is TGTGCCAGCAGCTACGATCGCGGGGCCACGAAAAGGGGCAATGAGCAGTTCTTC. Translation gives CASSYDRGATKRGNEQFF.

The chain links TRBV5-5 to TRBJ1-1; perhaps TRBD1 as D (5 bases). Germline V gene sequence: CDR1 SGHKS, CDR2 YYEKEE (reference sequence). V gave up 0 bases and J gave up 1 base, with 13 bases separating them. The CDR3 length is 16 residues. Written as DNA, the CDR3 is TGTGCCAGCAGCTTGGAAGGTTCGGGGGGGAACACTGAAGCTTTCTTT. Translating it yields CASSLEGSGGNTEAFF.

The chain uses TRBV28 and TRBJ2-3; TRBD2 matches at 9 bases. The V segment lost 5 bases and the J segment 3 bases; nucleotides outside the gene matches: 12. The CDR3 covers 17 residues. Germline assignment: CDR1 MDHEN and CDR2 SYDVKM. The CDR3 DNA sequence: TGTGCCAGCAGTCCGACGTATAGCGGGAGTGTTACAGATACGCAGTATTTT. Amino acid sequence: CASSPTYSGSVTDTQYF.

The chain carries TRBV19 and TRBJ2-7, with D perhaps matching TRBD2 (5 bases). V was trimmed by 1 base and J by 2 bases, leaving 9 bases between them. The germline CDR1 and CDR2 sequences are LNHDA and SQIVND (reference sequence). This CDR3 is 14 amino acids long. CDR3 loop: CASSIGTPTYEQYF. The CDR3 nucleotides read TGTGCCAGTAGTATAGGGACTCCGACCTACGAGCAGTACTTC.

The chain employs TRBV3-1 (or the pseudogene TRBV3-2) and TRBJ1-1; possibly TRBD1 for D (5 bases). This CDR3 has 15 amino acids. V gave up 0 bases and J gave up 1 base, with 9 bases separating them. From germline, CDR1 is LGHDT and CDR2 YNNKEL (reference sequence). The CDR3 spells CASSQDDSKNTEAFF. The CDR3 DNA follows: TGTGCCAGCAGCCAAGATGACAGCAAGAACACTGAAGCTTTCTTT.

The chain employs TRBV11-3 and TRBJ2-3, with a tentative D call TRBD2 (5 bases). Germline assignment: CDR1 SGHNT and CDR2 YENEEA. The CDR3 has 16 amino acids. Trimming shortened V by 1 base and J by 0 bases, and 11 bases separated the two germline ends. CDR3 nucleotide sequence: TGTGCCAGCAGCTTAGGAGTCCTAGCTAGCACAGATACGCAGTATTTT. Encoded protein: CASSLGVLASTDTQYF.

The V gene is TRBV27, the J gene TRBJ2-7; D may be TRBD1 (5 bases). The V and J ends lost 5 bases and 4 bases respectively, with 15 bases between them. Germline V gene data show CDR1 as MNHEY and CDR2 as SMNVEV (reference sequence). The CDR3 covers 14 residues. CDR3 in amino acids: CASSLRGWNYEQYF. In DNA form, the CDR3 reads TGTGCCAGCAGTCTTAGGGGCTGGAATTACGAGCAGTACTTC.

The J gene is TRBJ2-3, the V gene TRBV10-1, with 7 bases that match TRBD2. Germline lookup yields CDR1 WNHNN and CDR2 SYGVQD (reference sequence). The CDR3 sequence is 17 residues long. V was pared by 4 bases and J by 0 bases, with 10 bases of the junction left unmatched. The DNA for the CDR3 is TGCGCCAGCAGTGGGGAGGGAGGGGAGACTAGCACAGATACGCAGTATTTT. Protein: CASSGEGGETSTDTQYF.

The chain employs TRBV19 and TRBJ2-7; 8 bases match TRBD1. Trimming cost V 5 bases and J 3 bases; bases outside gene matches: 6. Germline V gene sequence: CDR1 LNHDA, CDR2 SQIVND (reference sequence). CDR3 size: 14 residues. CDR3 amino acids: CASSSRGQGYEQYF. CDR3 in DNA: TGTGCCAGTAGTTCCCGCGGACAGGGCTACGAGCAGTACTTC.

The chain carries TRBV28 and TRBJ1-2; D possibly corresponds to TRBD1 (6 bases). Germline-derived CDR1 and CDR2 are MDHEN and SYDVKM. The CDR3 runs 12 residues. V lost 10 bases and J 6 bases, leaving 15 bases between the germline ends. The CDR3 nucleotides are TGTGCCATCCCTGCCGGGACAAATGGCTACACCTTC. Residues: CAIPAGTNGYTF.

The chain links TRBV7-3 to TRBJ2-1; 7 nucleotides align to TRBD1. CDR3 length equals 16 residues. The germline V gene has CDR1 SGHTA and CDR2 FQGTGA. The V and J ends lost 0 bases and 0 bases, in that order; junction bases with no gene match: 2. CDR3 residues: CASSLTGGFSYNEQFF. As DNA, the CDR3 is TGTGCCAGCAGCTTAACAGGGGGCTTCTCCTACAATGAGCAGTTCTTC. Full variable domain (missing parts from reference TRBV7-3 and TRBJ2-1): GAGVSQTPSNKVTEKGKYVELRCDPISGHTALYWYRQSLGQGPEFLIYFQGTGAADDSGLPNDRFFAVRPEGSVSTLKIQRTERGDSAVYLCASSLTGGFSYNEQFFGPGTRLTVL.

This chain uses TRBV30 with TRBJ2-2, with 8 bases identical to TRBD1. V shed 1 base, J shed 7 bases, and the junction held 8 bases outside the gene matches. CDR1 is GTSNPN, CDR2 SVGIG, per germline (reference sequence). The CDR3 spans 15 residues. The CDR3 here is CAWSAARTGIGELFF. The CDR3 coding sequence is TGTGCCTGGAGTGCGGCACGGACAGGGATCGGGGAGCTGTTTTTT.

The chain joins TRBV12-3 or TRBV12-4 to TRBJ1-1, with D maybe TRBD1 (5 bases). The V end was cut by 6 bases, the J end by 5 bases, with 10 bases between. This CDR3 spans 12 amino acids. The CDR3 sequence is CASSRGGTEAFF. The CDR3 region has the DNA TGTGCCAGCAGCCGGGGGGGGACTGAAGCTTTCTTT.

The J gene is TRBJ2-3, the V gene TRBV20-1; D not resolved. This CDR3 is built from 16 residues. The germline gives CDR1 DFQATT, CDR2 SNEGSKA (reference sequence). Trimming stripped 3 bases from V and 0 bases from J, with 16 bases between. DNA for the CDR3: TGCAGTGCTAGTGTGACGACTCGGTACAGCACAGATACGCAGTATTTT. The encoded protein is CSASVTTRYSTDTQYF.

The chain uses TRBV6-2 or TRBV6-3 and TRBJ2-7; TRBD2 agrees at 9 bases. The CDR3 has 15 amino acids. V lost 6 bases to trimming and J lost 4 bases; unmatched junction nucleotides: 10. Germline V lookup: CDR1 MNHEY, CDR2 SVGEGT. CDR3 region: CASSAPGLAVYEQYF. For the CDR3, the DNA is TGTGCCAGCAGCGCCCCGGGACTAGCCGTATACGAGCAGTACTTC.

The J gene is TRBJ1-2, the V gene TRBV7-2, with D tentatively TRBD1 (6 bases). V lost 2 bases and J 4 bases, leaving 14 bases between the germline ends. The CDR3 loop spans 15 amino acids. CDR1 and CDR2 from the germline V gene are SGHTA and FQGNSA. CDR3 protein: CASSLLGQIFYGYTF. Here the CDR3 DNA reads TGTGCCAGCAGCTTATTGGGACAAATATTCTATGGCTACACCTTC.

The chain employs TRBV2 and TRBJ2-7; 12 bases align to TRBD1. Germline V gene sequence: CDR1 SNHLY, CDR2 FYNNEI. The CDR3 is 14 residues long. After removal of 11 bases from V and 3 bases from J, the junction contained 8 bases not matched to a gene. The CDR3 here is CALQGQGAGYEQYF. CDR3 DNA: TGTGCCCTTCAGGGACAGGGGGCGGGCTACGAGCAGTACTTC.